These T cell receptor beta chains were read from a single sample in a study of siplizumab effects on memory and regulatory T cells. Libraries were prepared by immunoSEQ multiplex PCR; TCRdb keeps only in-frame clonotypes and omits some of them. The sample has approximately 82,000 clones; around 90% are singletons. Sequencing was done on a sample of Tregs sorted from blood. These receptors all come from a human donor in good health. CDR3s include the opening cysteine and the closing phenylalanine or tryptophan. Fields, in order: D gene, J gene, V gene, CDR3 DNA, CDR3 protein. The D gene is left open where the match is weak.

>.|TRBJ1-3|TRBV7-3
TGTGCCAGCAGCCCCGGGGGGTCAGACGGAAACACCATATATTTT
CASSPGGSDGNTIYF
>.|TRBJ2-5|TRBV19
TGTGCCAGTAGTATCGGTCGGCTTGGGACCCAGTACTTC
CASSIGRLGTQYF
>.|TRBJ1-2|TRBV2
TGTGCCAGCAGGAGGGGGAGCTATGGCTACACCTTC
CASRRGSYGYTF
>TRBD2|TRBJ2-5|TRBV9
TGTGCCAGCAGCGCCCTTAGCGGGGGGAACCAAGAGACCCAGTACTTC
CASSALSGGNQETQYF
>.|TRBJ1-1|TRBV7-2
TGTGCCAGCAGCTTAATTTCCGCCTTGGGTGCTTTCTTT
CASSLISALGAFF
>TRBD1|TRBJ2-7|TRBV11-1
TGTGCCAGCAGCGCATCCGGGACAGGGGCCCACGAGCAGTACTTC
CASSASGTGAHEQYF
>TRBD1|TRBJ2-7|TRBV20-1
TGCAGTGCTGAAGACAGGGCCGAGCAGTACTTC
CSAEDRAEQYF
>.|TRBJ2-7|TRBV5-1
TGCGCCAGCAGCTTGGGGGACCCACTATCCGACGAGCAGTACTTC
CASSLGDPLSDEQYF
>.|TRBJ2-3|TRBV21-1
TGTGCCAGCAGCAAAGTTAGCGGGGTGGGGGATACGCAGTATTTT
CASSKVSGVGDTQYF
>.|TRBJ2-1|TRBV4-1
TGCGCCAGCAGCCAAGGACTCCAGAGTGAGCAGTTCTTC
CASSQGLQSEQFF